The T cell receptor beta chain under discussion was sequenced for a study of T cells in Graves' hyperthyroidism and ophthalmopathy. Whole-study context: Pretreatment peripheral blood was obtained at initial diagnosis.

Germline assignment: CDR1 KGHSH and CDR2 LQKENI. Trimming cost V 5 bases and J 0 bases, with 10 bases left between them. The CDR3 runs to 14 residues. The CDR3 regions of TCR beta were amplified from RNA transcripts. HTBI primers were the set used in a first-round RT-PCR of the TCR CDR3. In TCRdb, the multiplex PCR reads were re-called with MiXCR into one record per CDR3 protein. Counted here are 500,000 or so distinct CDR3 sequences, over 15% occurring once; the ten biggest clones make up under 20%. This clonotype appeared many times. This receptor was obtained from a young woman with Graves' ophthalmopathy. J is TRBJ1-1 and V is TRBV18; D perhaps matches TRBD1 (5 bases). Input material: blood. The CDR3 DNA is TGTGCCAGCTCAAAAGGACAACTGAACACTGAAGCTTTCTTT. The encoded protein is CASSKGQLNTEAFF.